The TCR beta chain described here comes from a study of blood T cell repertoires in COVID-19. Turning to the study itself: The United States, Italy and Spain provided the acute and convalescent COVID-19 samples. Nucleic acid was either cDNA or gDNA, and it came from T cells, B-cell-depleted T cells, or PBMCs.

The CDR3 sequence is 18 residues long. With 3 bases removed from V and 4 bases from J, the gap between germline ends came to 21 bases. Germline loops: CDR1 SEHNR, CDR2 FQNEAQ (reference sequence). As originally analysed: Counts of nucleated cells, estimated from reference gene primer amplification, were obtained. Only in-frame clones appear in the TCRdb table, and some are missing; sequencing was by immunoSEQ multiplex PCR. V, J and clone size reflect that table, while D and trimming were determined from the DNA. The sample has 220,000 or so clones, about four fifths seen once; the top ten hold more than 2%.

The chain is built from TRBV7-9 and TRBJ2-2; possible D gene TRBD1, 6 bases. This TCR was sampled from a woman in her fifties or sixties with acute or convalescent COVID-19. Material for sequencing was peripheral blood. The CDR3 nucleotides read TGTGCCAGCAGCTTTCGGAGGCTGGTAGGGGGTTCCACCGGGGAGCTGTTTTTT. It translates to CASSFRRLVGGSTGELFF.